This T cell receptor beta chain was recorded in a study of technical replicates of blood from a few donors. J gave up 5 bases and V 2 bases, and 4 bases lay outside the gene matches. This CDR3 spans 15 amino acids. Germline CDR1 and CDR2: SNHLY and FYNNEI. The repertoire was sequenced with immunoSEQ multiplex PCR; TCRdb's copy has only in-frame clones and lacks some. The sample includes some 80,000 clones, approximately 97% of them seen just once. V and J are TRBV2 and TRBJ2-1, with 9 bases identical to TRBD2. Sequencing used T cells isolated from PBMCs. The TCR comes from a human donor in good health. The CDR3 nucleotides are TGTGCCAGCAGTGAAAGCAGCGGGAGGAACAATGAGCAGTTCTTC. This gives the protein CASSESSGRNNEQFF.